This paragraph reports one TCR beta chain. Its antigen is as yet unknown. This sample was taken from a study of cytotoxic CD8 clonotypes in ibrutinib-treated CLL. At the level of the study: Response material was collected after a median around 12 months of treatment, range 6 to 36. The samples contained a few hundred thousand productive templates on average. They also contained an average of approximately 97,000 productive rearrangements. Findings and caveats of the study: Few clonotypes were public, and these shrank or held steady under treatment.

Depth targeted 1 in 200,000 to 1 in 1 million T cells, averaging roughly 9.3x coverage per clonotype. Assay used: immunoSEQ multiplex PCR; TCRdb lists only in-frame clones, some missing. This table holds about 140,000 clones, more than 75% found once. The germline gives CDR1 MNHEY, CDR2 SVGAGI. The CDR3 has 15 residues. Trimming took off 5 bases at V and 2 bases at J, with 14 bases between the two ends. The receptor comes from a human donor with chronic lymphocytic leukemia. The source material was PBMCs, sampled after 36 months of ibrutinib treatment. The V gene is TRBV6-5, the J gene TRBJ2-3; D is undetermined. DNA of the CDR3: TGTGCCAGCAGTAAATTTTTAGGAGTCACAGATACGCAGTATTTT. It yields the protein CASSKFLGVTDTQYF.